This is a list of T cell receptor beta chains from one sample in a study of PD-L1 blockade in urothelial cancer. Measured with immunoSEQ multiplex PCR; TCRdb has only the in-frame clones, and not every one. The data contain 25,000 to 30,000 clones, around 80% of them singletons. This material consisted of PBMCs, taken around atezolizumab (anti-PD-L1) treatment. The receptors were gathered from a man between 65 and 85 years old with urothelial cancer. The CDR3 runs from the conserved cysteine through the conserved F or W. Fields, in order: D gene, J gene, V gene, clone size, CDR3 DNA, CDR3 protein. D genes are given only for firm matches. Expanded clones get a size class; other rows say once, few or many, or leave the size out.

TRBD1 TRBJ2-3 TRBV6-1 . TGTGCCAGCACCGCGACAGGGGTTACAACAGATACGCAGTATTTT CASTATGVTTDTQYF
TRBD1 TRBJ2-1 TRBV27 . TGTGCCAGCAGTTTATCGTTGGGGACAGGCTACAATGAGCAGTTCTTC CASSLSLGTGYNEQFF
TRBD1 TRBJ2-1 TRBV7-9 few TGTGCCAGCAGTCCGACAGGGGGCTACAATGAGCAGTTCTTC CASSPTGGYNEQFF
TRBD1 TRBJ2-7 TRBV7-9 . TGTGCCAGCAGCCACCCGGGACAGCCCTACGAGCAGTACTTC CASSHPGQPYEQYF
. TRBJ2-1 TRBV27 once TGTGCCAGCAGCCAATCCCACAGCAGCTCCTACAATGAGCAGTTCTTC CASSQSHSSSYNEQFF
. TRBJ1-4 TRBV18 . TGTGCCAGCTCACCTGGGACACTAGCAACTAATGAAAAACTGTTTTTT CASSPGTLATNEKLFF
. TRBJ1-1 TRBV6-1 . TGTGCCAGCAGTCTTAAACCTGGGGAGGGTATGAAAGCTTTCTTT CASSLKPGEGMKAFF
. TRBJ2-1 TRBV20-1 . TGCAGTGTCAGGCTTTACAATGAGCAGTTCTTC CSVRLYNEQFF
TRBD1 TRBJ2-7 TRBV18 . TGTGCCAGCTCACCATTCGGCCCGGGACAGGCGTTCTACGAGCAGTACTTC CASSPFGPGQAFYEQYF
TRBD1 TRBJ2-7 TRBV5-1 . TGCGCCAGCAGGACCGGGACAGCATCCTACGAGCAGTACTTC CASRTGTASYEQYF
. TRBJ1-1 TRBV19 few TGTGCCAGTACGAAGCGAGAAAACACTGAAGCTTTCTTT CASTKRENTEAFF
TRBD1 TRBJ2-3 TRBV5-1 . TGCGCCAGCAGCTTGGGGGCAGGGGGAGATACGCAGTATTTT CASSLGAGGDTQYF
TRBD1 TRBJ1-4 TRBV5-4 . TGTGCCAGCAGCGTGGAAAAGGCAGGGGGCGCCTTTAATGAAAAACTGTTTTTT CASSVEKAGGAFNEKLFF
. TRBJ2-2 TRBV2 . TGTGCCAGCAGCGGGAGAGGGAACAGGGGTACCGGGGAGCTGTTTTTT CASSGRGNRGTGELFF
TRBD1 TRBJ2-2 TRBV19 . TGTGCCAGTAGTCGACAGGGGTCCGGGGAGCTGTTTTTT CASSRQGSGELFF
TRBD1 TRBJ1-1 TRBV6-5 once TGTGCCAGCAGTTACCCAGGGACAGGCGCTGAAGCTTTCTTT CASSYPGTGAEAFF
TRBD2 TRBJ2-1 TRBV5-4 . TGTGCCAGCAGCTTGGATCCGATAGCGGGGGGGGACAATGAGCAGTTCTTC CASSLDPIAGGDNEQFF
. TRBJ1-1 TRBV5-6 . TGTGCCAGCAGCTGGTATGGACTGATGAACACTGAAGCTTTCTTT CASSWYGLMNTEAFF
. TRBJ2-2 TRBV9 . TGTGCCAGCACCCTCAGGGCGGACACCGGGGAGCTGTTTTTT CASTLRADTGELFF
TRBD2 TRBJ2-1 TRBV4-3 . TGCGCCAGCAGCCAGGCCGGGACTAGCGGGGGCGAGCAGTTCTTC CASSQAGTSGGEQFF
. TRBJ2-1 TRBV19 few TGTGCCAGTAGCGAAGGGGGGGGTGAGCAGTTCTTC CASSEGGGEQFF
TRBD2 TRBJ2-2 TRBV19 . TGTGCCAGTAGTCCTCGGACTAGAATCGGGGAGCTGTTTTTT CASSPRTRIGELFF
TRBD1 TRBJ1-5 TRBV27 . TGTGCCAGTTCCAGGGGGACAGGGAGCAATCAGCCCCAGCATTTT CASSRGTGSNQPQHF
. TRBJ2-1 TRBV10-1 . TGCGCCAGCAGTGAGTCTCGTCGGTATGAGCAGTTCTTC CASSESRRYEQFF
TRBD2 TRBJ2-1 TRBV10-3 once TGTGCCATCCACGACCGACTGGGACTAGATAGTTCCTACAATGAGCAGTTCTTC CAIHDRLGLDSSYNEQFF
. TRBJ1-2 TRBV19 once TGTGCCAGTAGTATGTGGCGGAAGGATCGACGGTATGGCTACACCTTC CASSMWRKDRRYGYTF
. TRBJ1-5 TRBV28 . TGTGCCAGCAGTGCGGACAATACTCAGCCCCAGCATTTT CASSADNTQPQHF
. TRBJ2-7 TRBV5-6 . TGTGCCAGCAATCTGGTGGGCGCGGGTCCCTACGAGCAGTACTTC CASNLVGAGPYEQYF
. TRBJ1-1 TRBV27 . TGTGCCAGCCAGACAGGAAAAGGGAACACTGAAGCTTTCTTT CASQTGKGNTEAFF
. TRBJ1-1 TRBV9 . TGTGCCAGCAGCGCTGGGAACCCAGGAAGGAGGAGCACTGAAGCTTTCTTT CASSAGNPGRRSTEAFF
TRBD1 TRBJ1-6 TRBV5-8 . TGTGCCAGCAGCCGCTGGACAGGGGATAATTCACCCCTCCACTTT CASSRWTGDNSPLHF
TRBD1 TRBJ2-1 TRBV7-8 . TGTGCCAGCAGCTTGCAGACAGGGGGCCAAAAGTACTACAATGAGCAGTTCTTC CASSLQTGGQKYYNEQFF
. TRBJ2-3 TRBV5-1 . TGCGCCAGCAGCTTGGACTCTAGCACAGATACGCAGTATTTT CASSLDSSTDTQYF
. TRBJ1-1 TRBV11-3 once TGTGCCAGCAGCCCCACAGCGAACACTGAAGCTTTCTTT CASSPTANTEAFF
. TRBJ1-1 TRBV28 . TGTGCCAGCAGTTCAAGGGGCACTGAAGCTTTCTTT CASSSRGTEAFF
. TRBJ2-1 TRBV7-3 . TGTGCCAGCAGCTCTGGAGGGCGGAGCTCCTACAATGAGCAGTTCTTC CASSSGGRSSYNEQFF
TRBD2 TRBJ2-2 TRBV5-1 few TGCGCCAGCAGCAATAGCGGGAGGGCCGGGGAGCTGTTTTTT CASSNSGRAGELFF
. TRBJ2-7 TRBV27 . TGTGCCAGCAGGCCACAGGGTGGCGAGCAGTACTTC CASRPQGGEQYF
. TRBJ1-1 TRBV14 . TGTGCCAGCAGCCAAGAACCGGGGGTAGGGAACACTGAAGCTTTCTTT CASSQEPGVGNTEAFF
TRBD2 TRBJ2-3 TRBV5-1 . TGCGCCAGCAGCTTGGGGCTAGCGGGAGCGTTAGATACGCAGTATTTT CASSLGLAGALDTQYF
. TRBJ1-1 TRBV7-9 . TGTGCCAGCTCGGAGGGGACTGAAGCTTTCTTT CASSEGTEAFF
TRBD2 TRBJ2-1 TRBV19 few TGTGCCAGTAGTATCGGACTAGCGGGAGGGAATGAGCAGTTCTTC CASSIGLAGGNEQFF
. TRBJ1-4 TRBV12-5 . TGTGCTAGTGGTTCCTTTCTCGGGGGAACTAATGAAAAACTGTTTTTT CASGSFLGGTNEKLFF
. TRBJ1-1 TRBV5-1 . TGCGCCAGCAGCCCCCAGGGGCGAAGGAACACTGAAGCTTTCTTT CASSPQGRRNTEAFF
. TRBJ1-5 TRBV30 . TGTGCCTGGGCAGGGTCTACCAGCAATCAGCCCCAGCATTTT CAWAGSTSNQPQHF
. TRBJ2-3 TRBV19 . TGTGCCAGTAGTACCAAACCCATGCGACTAGGATACACAGATACGCAGTATTTT CASSTKPMRLGYTDTQYF
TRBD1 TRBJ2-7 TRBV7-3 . TGTGCCAGCAGCTCCGATACAACCGGGACAGGGCCGACCTACGAGCAGTACTTC CASSSDTTGTGPTYEQYF
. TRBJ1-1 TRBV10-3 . TGTGCCACAAAAACGGACACTGAAGCTTTCTTT CATKTDTEAFF
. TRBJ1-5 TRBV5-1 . TGCGCCAGCAGCTTGGGGGCAGTTAATAGCAATCAGCCCCAGCATTTT CASSLGAVNSNQPQHF
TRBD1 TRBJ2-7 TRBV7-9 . TGTGCCAGCAGACCTGGGACAGGGGGCGAATACGAGCAGTACTTC CASRPGTGGEYEQYF
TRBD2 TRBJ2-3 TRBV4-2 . TGTGCCAGCAGCCAAGGTCTAGCGGGGGGGCCGGGCACAGATACGCAGTATTTT CASSQGLAGGPGTDTQYF
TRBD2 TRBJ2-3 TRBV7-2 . TGTGCCAGCAGCTTAGATGCGGGGGGGCTTGAGACGCAGTATTTT CASSLDAGGLETQYF
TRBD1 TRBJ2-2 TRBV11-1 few TGTGCCAGCAGCTTATTGGACAGGGACGGGGAGCTGTTTTTT CASSLLDRDGELFF
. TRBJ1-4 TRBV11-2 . TGTGCCAGCAGCACGCGGGGAGACGGGGAAGCTAATGAAAAACTGTTTTTT CASSTRGDGEANEKLFF
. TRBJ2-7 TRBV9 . TGTGCCAGCAGCCCGGAAACGGGCAGGGGCTACGAGCAGTACTTC CASSPETGRGYEQYF
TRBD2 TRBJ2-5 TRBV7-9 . TGTGCCAGCAGCTTAGGAGCCTCCAGGGCGGGAGTGGGGGAGACCCAGTACTTC CASSLGASRAGVGETQYF
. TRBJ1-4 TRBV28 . TGTGCCAGCAGTTACAGCGGTGGGGATGAAAAACTGTTTTTT CASSYSGGDEKLFF
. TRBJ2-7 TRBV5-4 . TGTGCCAGCAGCTTAGGCGGGACAGTTAACCACGAGCAGTACTTC CASSLGGTVNHEQYF